This T cell receptor (beta chain) was sequenced during a study of blood T cell repertoires in COVID-19. The CDR3 runs 16 residues. Germline V gene sequence: CDR1 KGHSH, CDR2 LQKENI. Losses at the gene ends were 1 base for V and 4 bases for J; bases not matched to a gene: 5. Authors' data handling: Counts of nucleated cells, estimated from reference gene primer amplification, were obtained. Sequencing was performed with immunoSEQ multiplex PCR; in TCRdb, only in-frame clones are kept and a portion is missing. V and J calls and clone size follow that table, whereas D and trimming were derived from the DNA. The top ten clones hold approximately 2% of a sample with 200,000 to 250,000 clones, under 85% of them seen once. Study members were between about 18 and 95 years old and lived in 20 to 30 US regions. The study assigned cohorts using participant-reported clinical history. Symptom resolution, clearance, or two negative PCRs marked the recovered donors of Cohort 3.

The sequencing sample was made of PBMCs or T cells enriched from blood (not recorded which). The chain employs TRBV18 and TRBJ2-3; 10 bases are a match to TRBD2. The clonotype originates from a man in his sixties who had recovered from COVID-19. The CDR3 loop reads CASSPLVAGGSDTQYF. In DNA, the CDR3 is TGTGCCAGCTCACCACTTGTAGCGGGGGGCTCAGATACGCAGTATTTT. Based on the CDR3 plus reference TRBV18 and TRBJ2-3, the full variable domain is NAGVMQNPRHLVRRRGQEARLRCSPMKGHSHVYWYRQLPEEGLKFMVYLQKENIIDESGMPKERFSAEFPKEGPSILRIQQVVRGDSAAYFCASSPLVAGGSDTQYFGPGTRLTVL.